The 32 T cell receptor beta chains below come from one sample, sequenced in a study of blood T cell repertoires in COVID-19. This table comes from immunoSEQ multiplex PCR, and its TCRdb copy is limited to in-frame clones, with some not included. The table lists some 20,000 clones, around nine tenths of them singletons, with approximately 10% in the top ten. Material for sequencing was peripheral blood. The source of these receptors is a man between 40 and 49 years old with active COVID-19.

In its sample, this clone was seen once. CDR3 residues: CASSLVAGVAYNEQFF. CDR3 DNA: TGTGCCAGCAGTCTGGTAGCGGGAGTCGCCTACAATGAGCAGTTCTTC. The chain has TRBV27 and TRBJ2-1; 9 nucleotides match TRBD2. Germline lookup yields CDR1 MNHEY and CDR2 SMNVEV (reference sequence). The CDR3 consists of 16 residues. The trim removed 5 bases at V and 2 bases at J, leaving 7 bases unmatched.

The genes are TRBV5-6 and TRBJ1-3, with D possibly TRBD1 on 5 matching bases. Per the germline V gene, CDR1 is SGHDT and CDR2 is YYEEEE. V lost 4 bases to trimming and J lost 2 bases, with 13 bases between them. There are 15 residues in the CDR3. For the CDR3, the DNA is TGTGCCAGCAGCCCCGGTGGGGGGGCTGGAAACACCATATATTTT. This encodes CASSPGGGAGNTIYF.

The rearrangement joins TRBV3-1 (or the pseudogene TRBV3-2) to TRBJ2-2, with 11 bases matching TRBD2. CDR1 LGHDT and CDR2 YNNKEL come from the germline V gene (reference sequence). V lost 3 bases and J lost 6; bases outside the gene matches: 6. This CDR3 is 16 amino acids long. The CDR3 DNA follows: TGTGCCAGCAGCCACCACCCGGGACTAGCGGCCGGGGAGCTGTTTTTT. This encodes CASSHHPGLAAGELFF.

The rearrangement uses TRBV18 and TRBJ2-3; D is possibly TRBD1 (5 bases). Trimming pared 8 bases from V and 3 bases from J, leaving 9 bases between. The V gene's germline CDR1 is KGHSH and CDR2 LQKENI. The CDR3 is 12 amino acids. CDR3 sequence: CASAGSTDTQYF. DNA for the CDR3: TGTGCCAGCGCAGGGTCGACAGATACGCAGTATTTT.

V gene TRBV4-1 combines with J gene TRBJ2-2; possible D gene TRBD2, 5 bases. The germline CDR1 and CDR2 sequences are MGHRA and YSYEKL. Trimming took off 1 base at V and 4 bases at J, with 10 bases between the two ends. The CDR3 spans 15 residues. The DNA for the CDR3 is TGCGCCAGCAGCCAAGGAGGGTTTGTCACCGGGGAGCTGTTTTTT. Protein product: CASSQGGFVTGELFF.

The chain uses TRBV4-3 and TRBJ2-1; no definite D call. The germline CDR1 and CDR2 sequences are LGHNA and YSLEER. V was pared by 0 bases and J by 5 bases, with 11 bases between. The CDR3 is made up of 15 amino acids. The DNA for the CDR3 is TGCGCCAGCAGCCAAGAGTTGAACACCCACAATGAGCAGTTCTTC. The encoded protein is CASSQELNTHNEQFF.

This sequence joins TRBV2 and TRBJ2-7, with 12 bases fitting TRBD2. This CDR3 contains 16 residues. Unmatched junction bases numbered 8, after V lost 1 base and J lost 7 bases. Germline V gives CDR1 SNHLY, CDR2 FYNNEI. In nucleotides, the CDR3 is TGTGCCAGCAGTGAAGGGGTGGCTAGCGGGAGGGGAGAGCAGTACTTC. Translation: CASSEGVASGRGEQYF.

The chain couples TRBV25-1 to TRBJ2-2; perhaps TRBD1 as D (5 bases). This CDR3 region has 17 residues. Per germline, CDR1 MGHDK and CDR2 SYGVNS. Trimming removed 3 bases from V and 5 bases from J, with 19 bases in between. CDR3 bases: TGTGCCAGCAGTGATCAAGCTCAGGGTGGTCGGACCGGGGAGCTGTTTTTT. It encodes CASSDQAQGGRTGELFF. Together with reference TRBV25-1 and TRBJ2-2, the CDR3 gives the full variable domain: EADIYQTPRYLVIGTGKKITLECSQTMGHDKMYWYQQDPGMELHLIHYSYGVNSTEKGDLSSESTVSRIRTEHFPLTLESARPSHTSQYLCASSDQAQGGRTGELFFGEGSRLTVL.

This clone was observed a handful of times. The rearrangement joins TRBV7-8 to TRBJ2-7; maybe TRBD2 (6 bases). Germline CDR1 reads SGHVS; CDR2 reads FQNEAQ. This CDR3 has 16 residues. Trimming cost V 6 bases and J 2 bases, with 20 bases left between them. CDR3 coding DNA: TGTGCCAGCAGTTCGGGGAGGCTAGCCGGAGCCTACGAGCAGTACTTC. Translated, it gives CASSSGRLAGAYEQYF. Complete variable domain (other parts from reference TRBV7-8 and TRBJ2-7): GAGVSQSPRYKVAKRGQDVALRCDPISGHVSLFWYQQALGQGPEFLTYFQNEAQLDKSGLPSDRFFAERPEGSVSTLKIQRTQQEDSAVYLCASSSGRLAGAYEQYFGPGTRLTVT.

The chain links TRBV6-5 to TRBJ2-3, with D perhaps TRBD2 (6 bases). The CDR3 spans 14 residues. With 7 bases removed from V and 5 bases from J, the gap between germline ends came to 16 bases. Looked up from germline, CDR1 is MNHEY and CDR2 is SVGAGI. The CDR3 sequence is CASITPWREDTQYF. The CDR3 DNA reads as TGTGCCAGCATCACTCCATGGAGGGAAGATACGCAGTATTTT.

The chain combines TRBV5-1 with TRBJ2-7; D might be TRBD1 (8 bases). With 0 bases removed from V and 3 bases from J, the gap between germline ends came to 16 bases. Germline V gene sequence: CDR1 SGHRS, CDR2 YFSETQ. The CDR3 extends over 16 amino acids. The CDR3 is CASSLAGGTGLYEQYF. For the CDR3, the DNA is TGCGCCAGCAGCTTGGCCGGGGGGACAGGCCTCTACGAGCAGTACTTC.

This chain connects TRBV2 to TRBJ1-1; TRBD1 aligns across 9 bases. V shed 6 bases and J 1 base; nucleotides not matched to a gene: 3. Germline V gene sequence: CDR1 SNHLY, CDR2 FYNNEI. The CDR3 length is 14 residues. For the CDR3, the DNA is TGTGCCAGCAGACAGGGGGCAGGGAACACTGAAGCTTTCTTT. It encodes CASRQGAGNTEAFF.

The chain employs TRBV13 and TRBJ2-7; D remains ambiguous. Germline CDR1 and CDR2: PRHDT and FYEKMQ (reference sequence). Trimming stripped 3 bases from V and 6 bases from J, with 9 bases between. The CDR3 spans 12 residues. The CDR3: CASSLTIGEQYF. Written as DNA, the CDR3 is TGTGCCAGCAGCTTGACAATCGGCGAGCAGTACTTC.

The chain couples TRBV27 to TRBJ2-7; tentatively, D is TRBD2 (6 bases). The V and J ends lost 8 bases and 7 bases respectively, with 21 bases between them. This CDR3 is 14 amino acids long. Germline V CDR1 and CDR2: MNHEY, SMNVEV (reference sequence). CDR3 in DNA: TGTGCCAGCTGCCGGAGGGGCGCAGAGAGGGAGCAGTACTTC. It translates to CASCRRGAEREQYF.

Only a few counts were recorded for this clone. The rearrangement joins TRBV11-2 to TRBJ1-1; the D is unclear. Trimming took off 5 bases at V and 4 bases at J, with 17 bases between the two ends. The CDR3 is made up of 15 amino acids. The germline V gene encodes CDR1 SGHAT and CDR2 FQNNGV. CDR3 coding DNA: TGTGCCAGCAGCACATCATGGGGAGGGAGCACTGAAGCTTTCTTT. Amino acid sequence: CASSTSWGGSTEAFF.

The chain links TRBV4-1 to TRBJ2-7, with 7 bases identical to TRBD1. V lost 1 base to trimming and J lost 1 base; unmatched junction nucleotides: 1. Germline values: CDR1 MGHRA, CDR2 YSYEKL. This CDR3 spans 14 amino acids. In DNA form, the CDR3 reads TGCGCCAGCAGCCAAGGACAGGGTTCCTACGAGCAGTACTTC. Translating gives CASSQGQGSYEQYF.

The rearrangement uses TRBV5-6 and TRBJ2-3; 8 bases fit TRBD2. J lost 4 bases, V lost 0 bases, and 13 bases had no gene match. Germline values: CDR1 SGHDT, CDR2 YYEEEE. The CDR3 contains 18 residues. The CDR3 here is CASSLALVAGGGADTQYF. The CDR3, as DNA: TGTGCCAGCAGCTTGGCCCTCGTGGCGGGAGGAGGTGCAGATACGCAGTATTTT.

The CDR3 sequence: CASALTGYEQYF. The CDR3 coding sequence is TGTGCTAGTGCCCTGACAGGTTACGAGCAGTACTTC. V gene TRBV12-5 combines with J gene TRBJ2-7; TRBD1 is a possible D gene (6 bases). Germline CDR1 is LGHNT and CDR2 is FRNRAP. V lost 7 bases and J lost 4, with 11 bases in between. The CDR3 contains 12 residues.

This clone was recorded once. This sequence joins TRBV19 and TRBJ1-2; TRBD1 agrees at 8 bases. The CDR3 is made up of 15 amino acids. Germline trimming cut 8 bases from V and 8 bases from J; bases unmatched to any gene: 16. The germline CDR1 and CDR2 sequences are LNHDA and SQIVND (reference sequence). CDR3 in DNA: TGTGCCAGTCTCTCCACAGGACAGGGAAGCTTCGGCTACACCTTC. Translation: CASLSTGQGSFGYTF. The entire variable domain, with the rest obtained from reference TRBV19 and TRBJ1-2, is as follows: DGGITQSPKYLFRKEGQNVTLSCEQNLNHDAMYWYRQDPGQGLRLIYYSQIVNDFQKGDIAEGYSVSREKKESFPLTVTSAQKNPTAFYLCASLSTGQGSFGYTFGSGTRLTVV.

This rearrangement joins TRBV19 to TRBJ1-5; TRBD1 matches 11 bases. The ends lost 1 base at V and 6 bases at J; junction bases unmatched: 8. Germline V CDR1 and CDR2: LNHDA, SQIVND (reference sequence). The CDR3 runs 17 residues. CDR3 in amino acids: CASSIGVGTGGGQPQHF. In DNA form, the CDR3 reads TGTGCCAGTAGTATAGGGGTCGGGACAGGGGGAGGTCAGCCCCAGCATTTT.

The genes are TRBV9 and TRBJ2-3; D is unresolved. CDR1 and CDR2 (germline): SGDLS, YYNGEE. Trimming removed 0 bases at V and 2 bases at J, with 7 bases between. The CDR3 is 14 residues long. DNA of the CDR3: TGTGCCAGCAGCGTAGGAGGATTCACAGATACGCAGTATTTT. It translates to CASSVGGFTDTQYF.

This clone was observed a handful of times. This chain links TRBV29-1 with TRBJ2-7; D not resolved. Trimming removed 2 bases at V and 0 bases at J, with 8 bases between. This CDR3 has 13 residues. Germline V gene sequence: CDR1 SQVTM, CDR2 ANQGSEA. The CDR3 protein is CSVETENSYEQYF. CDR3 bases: TGCAGCGTTGAAACAGAGAACTCCTACGAGCAGTACTTC.

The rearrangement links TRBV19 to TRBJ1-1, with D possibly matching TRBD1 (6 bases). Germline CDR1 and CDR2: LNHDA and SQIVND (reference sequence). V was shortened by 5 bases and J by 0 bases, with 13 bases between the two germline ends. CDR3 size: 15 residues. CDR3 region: CASSSSDSLNTEAFF. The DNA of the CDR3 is TGTGCCAGTAGTTCCTCGGACAGTCTGAACACTGAAGCTTTCTTT. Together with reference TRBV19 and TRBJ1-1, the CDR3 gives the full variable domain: DGGITQSPKYLFRKEGQNVTLSCEQNLNHDAMYWYRQDPGQGLRLIYYSQIVNDFQKGDIAEGYSVSREKKESFPLTVTSAQKNPTAFYLCASSSSDSLNTEAFFGQGTRLTVV.

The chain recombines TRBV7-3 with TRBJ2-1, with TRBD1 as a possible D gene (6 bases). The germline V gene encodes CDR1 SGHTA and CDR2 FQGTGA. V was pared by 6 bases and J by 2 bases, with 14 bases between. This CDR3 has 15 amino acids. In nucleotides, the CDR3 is TGTGCCAGCAGTATTTTTACAGGGCCCTACAATGAGCAGTTCTTC. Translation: CASSIFTGPYNEQFF.

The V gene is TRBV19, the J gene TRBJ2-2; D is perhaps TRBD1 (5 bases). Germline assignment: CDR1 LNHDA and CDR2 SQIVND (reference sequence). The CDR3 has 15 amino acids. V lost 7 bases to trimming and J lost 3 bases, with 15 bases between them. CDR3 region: CASTTKTVHTGELFF. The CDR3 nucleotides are TGTGCCAGTACCACAAAGACAGTTCACACCGGGGAGCTGTTTTTT.

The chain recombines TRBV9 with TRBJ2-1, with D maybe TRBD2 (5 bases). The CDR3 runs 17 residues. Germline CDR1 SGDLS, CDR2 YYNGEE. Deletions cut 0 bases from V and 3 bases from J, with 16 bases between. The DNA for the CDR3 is TGTGCCAGCAGCGTAGAAGGCCCAGCGGTAGTCTACAATGAGCAGTTCTTC. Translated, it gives CASSVEGPAVVYNEQFF.

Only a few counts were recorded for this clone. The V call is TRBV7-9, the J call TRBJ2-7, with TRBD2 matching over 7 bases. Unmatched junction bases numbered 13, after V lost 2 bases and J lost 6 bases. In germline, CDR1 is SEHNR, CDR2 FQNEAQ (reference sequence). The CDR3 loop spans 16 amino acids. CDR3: CASSLSVGGSLREQYF. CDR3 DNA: TGTGCCAGCAGCTTATCCGTTGGCGGGAGTTTACGCGAGCAGTACTTC.

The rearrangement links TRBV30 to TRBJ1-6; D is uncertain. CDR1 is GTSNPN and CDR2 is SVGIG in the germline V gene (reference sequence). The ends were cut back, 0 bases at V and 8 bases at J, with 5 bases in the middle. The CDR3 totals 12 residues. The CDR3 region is CAWSVLYSPLHF. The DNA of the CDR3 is TGTGCCTGGAGTGTACTTTATTCACCCCTCCACTTT.

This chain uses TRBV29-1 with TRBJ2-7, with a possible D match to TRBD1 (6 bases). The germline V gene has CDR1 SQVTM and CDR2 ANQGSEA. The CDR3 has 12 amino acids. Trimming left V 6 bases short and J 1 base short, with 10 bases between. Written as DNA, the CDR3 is TGCAGCGTGCCGGACAGATCCTACGAGCAGTACTTC. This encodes CSVPDRSYEQYF.

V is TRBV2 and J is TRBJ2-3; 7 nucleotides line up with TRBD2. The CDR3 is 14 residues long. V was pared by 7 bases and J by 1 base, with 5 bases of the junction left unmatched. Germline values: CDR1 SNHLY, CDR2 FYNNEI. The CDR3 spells CASIYTSGTDTQYF. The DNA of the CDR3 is TGTGCCAGCATCTACACTAGCGGCACAGATACGCAGTATTTT.

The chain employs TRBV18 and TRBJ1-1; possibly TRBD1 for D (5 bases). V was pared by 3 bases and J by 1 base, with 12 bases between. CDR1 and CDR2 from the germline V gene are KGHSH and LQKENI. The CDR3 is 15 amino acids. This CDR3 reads CASSPNGRENTEAFF. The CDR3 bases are TGTGCCAGCTCACCTAACGGCAGGGAGAACACTGAAGCTTTCTTT.

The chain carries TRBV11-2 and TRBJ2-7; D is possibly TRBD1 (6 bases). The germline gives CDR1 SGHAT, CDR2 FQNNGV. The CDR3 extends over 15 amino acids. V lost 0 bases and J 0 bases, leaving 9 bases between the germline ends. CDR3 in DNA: TGTGCCAGCAGCTTAGAGGCGGACAGCTCCTACGAGCAGTACTTC. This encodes CASSLEADSSYEQYF.